This T cell receptor (beta chain) emerged from a study of blood T cell repertoires in COVID-19. Measured with immunoSEQ multiplex PCR; TCRdb has only the in-frame clones, and not every one. The sample holds over 250,000 clones, around four fifths seen once. The source material was peripheral blood. The TCR comes from a woman between 45 and 60 years old who had recovered from COVID-19.

The CDR3: CAIKSGQGFTKNIQYF. CDR3 bases: TGTGCCATCAAGAGCGGACAGGGGTTTACCAAAAACATTCAGTACTTC. The chain employs TRBV28 and TRBJ2-4, with TRBD1 identical over 9 bases. V trimming: 10 bases; J trimming: 2 bases; junction bases outside the gene matches: 12. Per germline, CDR1 MDHEN and CDR2 SYDVKM. The CDR3 has 16 amino acids.